This TCR beta chain was obtained from a study of pediatric ulcerative colitis. During colonoscopy, one to two rectal pinch biopsies were collected. Only in-frame clones appear in the TCRdb table, and some are missing; sequencing was by immunoSEQ multiplex PCR. The sample holds roughly 45,000 clones, around 81% seen once. Trimming cost V 5 bases and J 5 bases, with 13 bases left between them. CDR1 GTSNPN and CDR2 SVGIG come from the germline V gene (reference sequence). There are 12 residues in the CDR3. The sequencing input was gut tissue. V is TRBV30 and J is TRBJ2-7; D is unclear. The TCR sequence derives from a girl aged 10-17 years with moderate ulcerative colitis. The CDR3 DNA follows: TGTGCCTGGGGTTACTGGTCGAACGAGCAGTACTTC. Encoded protein: CAWGYWSNEQYF.